This T cell receptor (beta chain) was recovered during a study of beta chain features in type 1 diabetes. This clone was seen a handful of times. Its antigen is currently unknown. General study points: A potential PCR bias toward shorter templates would be equal in patient and control samples. Researchers reported that naive, central memory and Treg TCRB repertoires appeared more similar in patients than in healthy donors. Unsettled here was the matter of whether HLA type influences TCRB rearrangement. Type 1 diabetes patients had VDJ junctions that carried fewer insertions and more deletions. Type 1 diabetes patients showed a moderate but significant shortening of TCRB CDR3s in all four CD4+ subsets.

Germline V gene data show CDR1 as SGHRS and CDR2 as YFSETQ. V was clipped by 3 bases and J by 1 base; unmatched bases: 9. The CDR3 has 16 amino acids. The whole isolated RNA underwent reverse transcription, so sequencing captured expressed TCRB transcripts. Clones were sequenced by immunoSEQ multiplex PCR, and TCRdb holds only the in-frame ones, with some missing. The data show 200,000 to 250,000 clones, about 15% seen once. The chain uses TRBV5-1 and TRBJ1-1; 7 nucleotides agree with TRBD1. The TCR sequence derives from a young man with type 1 diabetes. The sample was naive CD4+ T cells from blood. The CDR3 sequence: CASSSQGPGRNTEAFF. The CDR3 DNA sequence: TGCGCCAGCAGCTCACAGGGGCCGGGTCGGAACACTGAAGCTTTCTTT.